This T cell receptor (beta chain) is drawn from a study of OX40 agonist ivuxolimab in advanced cancers. For this clone: Its cognate antigen is unknown.

This CDR3 has 14 residues. V was clipped by 0 bases and J by 7 bases, with 11 bases between them. CDR1 and CDR2 (germline): SGHDT, YYEEEE. TCRdb keeps only in-frame clones here, not all; method: immunoSEQ multiplex PCR. The sample yields about 110,000 clones, approximately 90% seen once. Study-level results: At 0.1 to 3.0 mg/kg, CD4+ and CD8+ blood T cells expanded clonally by week 6. What antigens the expanded peripheral T cells recognized was never established.

This clonotype was obtained from an adult with an advanced solid tumor such as melanoma, head and neck, liver or kidney cancer. The chain has TRBV5-6 and TRBJ2-4; D is perhaps TRBD1 (6 bases). The material was CD4+ or CD8+ T cells sorted from blood, obtained in a trial of the OX40 agonist ivuxolimab. CDR3 sequence reads: CASSLDHQGNIQYF. In nucleotides, the CDR3 is TGTGCCAGCAGCTTGGATCATCAGGGGAACATTCAGTACTTC.